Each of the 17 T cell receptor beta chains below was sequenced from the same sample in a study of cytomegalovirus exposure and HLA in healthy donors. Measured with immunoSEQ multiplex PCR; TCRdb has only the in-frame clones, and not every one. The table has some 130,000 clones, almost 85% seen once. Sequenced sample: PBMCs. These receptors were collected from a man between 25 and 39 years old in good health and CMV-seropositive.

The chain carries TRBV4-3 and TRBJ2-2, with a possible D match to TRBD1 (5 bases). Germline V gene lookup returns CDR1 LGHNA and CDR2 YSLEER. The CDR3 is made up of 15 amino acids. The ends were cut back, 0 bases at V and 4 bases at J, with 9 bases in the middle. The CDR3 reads CASSQEDTRTGELFF. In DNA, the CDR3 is TGCGCCAGCAGCCAAGAGGACACCCGCACCGGGGAGCTGTTTTTT.

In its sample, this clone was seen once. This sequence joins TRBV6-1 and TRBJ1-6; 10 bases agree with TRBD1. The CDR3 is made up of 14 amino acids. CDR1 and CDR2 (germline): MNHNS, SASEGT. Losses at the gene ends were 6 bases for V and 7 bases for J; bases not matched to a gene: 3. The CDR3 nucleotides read TGTGCCAGCAGCCGGGACAGGGGCAATTCACCCCTCCACTTT. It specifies CASSRDRGNSPLHF.

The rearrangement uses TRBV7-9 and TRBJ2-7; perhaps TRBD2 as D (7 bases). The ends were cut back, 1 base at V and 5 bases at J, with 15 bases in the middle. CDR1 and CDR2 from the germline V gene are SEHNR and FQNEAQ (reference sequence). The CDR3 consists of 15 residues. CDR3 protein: CASSLVGGGGDEQYF. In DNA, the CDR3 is TGTGCCAGCAGCTTAGTTGGGGGGGGCGGGGACGAGCAGTACTTC.

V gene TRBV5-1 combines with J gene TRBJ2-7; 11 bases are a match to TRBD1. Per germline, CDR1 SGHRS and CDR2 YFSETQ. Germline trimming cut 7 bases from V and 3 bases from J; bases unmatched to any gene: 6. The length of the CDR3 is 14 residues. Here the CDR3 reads CASSAGTGGYEQYF. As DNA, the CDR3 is TGCGCCAGCTCGGCCGGGACAGGGGGCTACGAGCAGTACTTC. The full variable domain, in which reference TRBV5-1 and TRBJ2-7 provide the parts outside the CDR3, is KAGVTQTPRYLIKTRGQQVTLSCSPISGHRSVSWYQQTPGQGLQFLFEYFSETQRNKGNFPGRFSGRQFSNSRSEMNVSTLELGDSALYLCASSAGTGGYEQYFGPGTRLTVT.

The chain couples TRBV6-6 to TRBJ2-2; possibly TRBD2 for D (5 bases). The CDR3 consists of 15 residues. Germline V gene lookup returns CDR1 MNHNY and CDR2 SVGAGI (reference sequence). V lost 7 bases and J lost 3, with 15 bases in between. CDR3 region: CASTRFAEDTGELFF. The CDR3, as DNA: TGTGCCAGCACCCGATTCGCGGAGGACACCGGGGAGCTGTTTTTT.

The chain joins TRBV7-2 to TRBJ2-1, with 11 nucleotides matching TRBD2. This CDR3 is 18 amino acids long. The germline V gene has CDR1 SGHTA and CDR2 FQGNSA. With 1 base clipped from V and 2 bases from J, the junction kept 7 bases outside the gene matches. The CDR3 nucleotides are TGTGCCAGCAGCTTAGTTAGCGGGGGGGCAGGGCCCTACAATGAGCAGTTCTTC. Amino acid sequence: CASSLVSGGAGPYNEQFF.

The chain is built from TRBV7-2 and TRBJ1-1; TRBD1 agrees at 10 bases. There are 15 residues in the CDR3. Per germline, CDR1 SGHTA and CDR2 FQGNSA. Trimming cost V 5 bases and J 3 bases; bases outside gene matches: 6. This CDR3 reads CASSPLTGGYTEAFF. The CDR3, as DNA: TGTGCCAGCAGCCCCTTGACAGGGGGCTACACTGAAGCTTTCTTT.

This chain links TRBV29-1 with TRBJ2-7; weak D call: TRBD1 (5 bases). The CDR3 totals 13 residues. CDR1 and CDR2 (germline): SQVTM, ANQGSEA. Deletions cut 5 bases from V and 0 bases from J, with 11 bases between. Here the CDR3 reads CSVRTPYSYEQYF. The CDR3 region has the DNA TGCAGCGTTCGGACACCATACTCCTACGAGCAGTACTTC.

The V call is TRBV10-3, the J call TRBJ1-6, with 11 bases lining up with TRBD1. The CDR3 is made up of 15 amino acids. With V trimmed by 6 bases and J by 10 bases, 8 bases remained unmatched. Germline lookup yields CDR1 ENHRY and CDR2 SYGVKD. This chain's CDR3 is CAIRGTGGKVSPLHF. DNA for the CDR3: TGTGCCATCAGAGGGACAGGGGGAAAAGTCTCACCCCTCCACTTT.

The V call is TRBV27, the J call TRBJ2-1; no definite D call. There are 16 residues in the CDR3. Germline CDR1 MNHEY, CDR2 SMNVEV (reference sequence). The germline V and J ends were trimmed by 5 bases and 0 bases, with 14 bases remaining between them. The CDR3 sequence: CASSPLRYFSYNEQFF. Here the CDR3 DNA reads TGTGCCAGCAGTCCCCTACGATATTTCTCCTACAATGAGCAGTTCTTC.

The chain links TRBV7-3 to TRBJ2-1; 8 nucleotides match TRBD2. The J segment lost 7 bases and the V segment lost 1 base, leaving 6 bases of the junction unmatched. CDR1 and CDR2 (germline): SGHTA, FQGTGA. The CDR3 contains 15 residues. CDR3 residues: CASSLIGGGLNEQFF. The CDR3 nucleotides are TGTGCCAGCAGCTTAATCGGGGGGGGACTTAATGAGCAGTTCTTC.

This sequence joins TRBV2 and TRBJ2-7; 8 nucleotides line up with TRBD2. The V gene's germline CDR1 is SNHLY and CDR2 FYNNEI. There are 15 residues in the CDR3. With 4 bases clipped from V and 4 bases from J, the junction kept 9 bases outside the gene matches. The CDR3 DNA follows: TGTGCCAGCAGTGCTTGGCGGGAGGACCCTTACGAGCAGTACTTC. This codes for CASSAWREDPYEQYF. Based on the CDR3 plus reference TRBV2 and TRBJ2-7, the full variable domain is EPEVTQTPSHQVTQMGQEVILRCVPISNHLYFYWYRQILGQKVEFLVSFYNNEISEKSEIFDDQFSVERPDGSNFTLKIRSTKLEDSAMYFCASSAWREDPYEQYFGPGTRLTVT.

CDR3 residues: CASSLVGAGQPQHF. The CDR3, as DNA: TGCGCCAGCAGCTTGGTGGGGGCGGGTCAGCCCCAGCATTTT. V gene TRBV5-1 combines with J gene TRBJ1-5, with D maybe TRBD1 (6 bases). The CDR3 loop spans 14 amino acids. V gave up 0 bases and J gave up 6 bases, with 10 bases separating them. Germline V gives CDR1 SGHRS, CDR2 YFSETQ.

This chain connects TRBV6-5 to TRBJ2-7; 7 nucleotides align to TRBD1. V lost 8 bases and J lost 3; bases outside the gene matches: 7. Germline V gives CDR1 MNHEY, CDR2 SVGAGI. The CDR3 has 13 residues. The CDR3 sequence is CASGTDRSYEQYF. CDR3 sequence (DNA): TGTGCCAGCGGAACGGACAGGAGCTACGAGCAGTACTTC.

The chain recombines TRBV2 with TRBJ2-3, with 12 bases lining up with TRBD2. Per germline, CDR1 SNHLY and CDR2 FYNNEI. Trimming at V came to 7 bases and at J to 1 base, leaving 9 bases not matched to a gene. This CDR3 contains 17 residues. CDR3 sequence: CASKEERLAGGTDTQYF. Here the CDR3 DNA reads TGTGCCAGCAAAGAAGAGCGACTAGCGGGGGGCACAGATACGCAGTATTTT.

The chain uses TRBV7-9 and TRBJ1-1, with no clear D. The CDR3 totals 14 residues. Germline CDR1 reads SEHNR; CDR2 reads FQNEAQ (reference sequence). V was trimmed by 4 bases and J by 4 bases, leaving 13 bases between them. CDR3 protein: CASSWEVLGTEAFF. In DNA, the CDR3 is TGTGCCAGCAGCTGGGAGGTGCTGGGCACTGAAGCTTTCTTT.

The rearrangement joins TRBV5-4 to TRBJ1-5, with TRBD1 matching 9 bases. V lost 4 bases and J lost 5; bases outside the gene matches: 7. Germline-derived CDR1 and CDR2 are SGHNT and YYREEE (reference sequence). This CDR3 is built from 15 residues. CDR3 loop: CASSTGTGRDQPQHF. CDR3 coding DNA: TGTGCCAGCAGCACAGGGACAGGGAGGGATCAGCCCCAGCATTTT. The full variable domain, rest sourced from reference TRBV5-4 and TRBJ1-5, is ETGVTQSPTHLIKTRGQQVTLRCSSQSGHNTVSWYQQALGQGPQFIFQYYREEENGRGNFPPRFSGLQFPNYSSELNVNALELDDSALYLCASSTGTGRDQPQHFGDGTRLSIL.